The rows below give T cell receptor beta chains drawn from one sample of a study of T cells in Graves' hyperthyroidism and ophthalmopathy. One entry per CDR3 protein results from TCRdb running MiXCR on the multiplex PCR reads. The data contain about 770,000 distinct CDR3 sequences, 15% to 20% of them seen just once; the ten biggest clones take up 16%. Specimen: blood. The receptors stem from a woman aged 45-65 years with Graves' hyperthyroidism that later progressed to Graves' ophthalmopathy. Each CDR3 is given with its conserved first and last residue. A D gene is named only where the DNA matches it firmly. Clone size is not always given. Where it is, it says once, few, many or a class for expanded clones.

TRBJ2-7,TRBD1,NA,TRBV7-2,CANSVGTGGFYEQYF,TGTGCCAACAGCGTGGGGACAGGGGGCTTCTACGAGCAGTACTTC
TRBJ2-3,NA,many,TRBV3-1,CASSQRGETADTQYF,TGTGCCAGCAGCCAAAGGGGGGAAACGGCAGATACGCAGTATTTT
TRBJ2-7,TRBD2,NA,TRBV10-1,CASSEGLGPYEQYF,TGCGCCAGCAGTGAGGGACTAGGCCCCTACGAGCAGTACTTC
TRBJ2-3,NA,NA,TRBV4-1,CASSQEPVRQDTQYF,TGCGCCAGCAGCCAGGAACCAGTTCGGCAGGATACGCAGTATTTT
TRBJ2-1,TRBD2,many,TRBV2,CASSAGSSGGHRISYNEQFF,TGTGCCAGCAGTGCTGGGAGTAGCGGGGGCCACCGAATATCCTACAATGAGCAGTTCTTC
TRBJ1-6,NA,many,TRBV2,CASSELVTPLHF,TGTGCCAGCAGTGAACTTGTTACACCCCTCCACTTT
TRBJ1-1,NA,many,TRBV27,CASSLSRQSPEAFF,TGTGCCAGCAGTTTATCCCGACAGTCGCCTGAAGCTTTCTTT
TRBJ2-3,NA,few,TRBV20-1,CSARDRLTDTQYF,TGCAGTGCTAGGGACCGCCTCACAGATACGCAGTATTTT
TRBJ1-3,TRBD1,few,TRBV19,CASSTRTGAGNTIYF,TGTGCCAGTAGTACGCGGACAGGGGCTGGAAACACCATATATTTT
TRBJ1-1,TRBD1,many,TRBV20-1,CSARDLGTGNTEAFF,TGCAGTGCTAGAGATCTAGGGACAGGGAACACTGAAGCTTTCTTT
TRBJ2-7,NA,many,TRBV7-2,CASSFYRVSADEQYF,TGTGCCAGCAGCTTTTACAGGGTGTCGGCGGACGAGCAGTACTTC
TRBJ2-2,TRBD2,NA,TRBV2,CASSEWGTSGGAAGELFF,TGTGCCAGCAGTGAATGGGGGACTAGCGGGGGGGCCGCCGGGGAGCTGTTTTTT
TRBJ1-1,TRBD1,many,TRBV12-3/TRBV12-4,CASSLVQGSTEAFF,TGTGCCAGCAGTTTGGTACAGGGGTCCACTGAAGCTTTCTTT
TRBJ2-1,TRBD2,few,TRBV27,CASSLRLAGFSSYNEQFF,TGTGCCAGCAGTTTAAGGCTAGCGGGGTTCAGCTCCTACAATGAGCAGTTCTTC
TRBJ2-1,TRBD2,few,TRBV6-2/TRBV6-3,CASLDGLAGYNEQFF,TGTGCCAGCCTCGACGGACTAGCGGGCTACAATGAGCAGTTCTTC
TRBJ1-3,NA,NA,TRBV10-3,CAISEAGDHGNTIYF,TGTGCCATCAGTGAGGCAGGGGATCACGGAAACACCATATATTTT
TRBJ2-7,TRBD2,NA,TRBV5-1,CASSLSLAGTHEQYF,TGCGCCAGCAGCTTGAGTCTAGCGGGAACCCACGAGCAGTACTTC
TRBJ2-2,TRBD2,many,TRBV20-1,CSARDDSGGAVGELFF,TGCAGTGCTAGAGATGATAGCGGGGGGGCCGTCGGGGAGCTGTTTTTT
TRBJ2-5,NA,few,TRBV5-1,CASSGDLGEETQYF,TGCGCCAGCAGCGGGGACCTCGGGGAAGAGACCCAGTACTTC
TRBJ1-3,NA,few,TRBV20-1,CSARMSSATIYF,TGCAGTGCTAGGATGTCGTCGGCCACCATATATTTT
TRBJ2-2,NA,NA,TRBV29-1,CSVWGAATGELFF,TGCAGCGTTTGGGGGGCGGCCACCGGGGAGCTGTTTTTT
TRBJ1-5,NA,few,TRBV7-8,CASSQAGTANQPQHF,TGTGCCAGCAGCCAAGCGGGGACGGCAAATCAGCCCCAGCATTTT
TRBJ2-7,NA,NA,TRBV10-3,CATNPGTASYEQYF,TGTGCCACGAACCCCGGGACGGCCTCCTACGAGCAGTACTTC
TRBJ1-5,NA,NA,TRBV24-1,CATSDRTASNQPQHF,TGTGCCACCAGTGATAGAACGGCGAGCAATCAGCCCCAGCATTTT
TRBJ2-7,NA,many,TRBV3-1,CASSQVGISYEQYF,TGTGCCAGCAGCCAAGTAGGCATCTCCTACGAGCAGTACTTC
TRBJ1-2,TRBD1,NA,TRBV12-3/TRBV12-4,CASSPGQGFGYGYTF,TGTGCCAGCAGTCCGGGACAGGGTTTCGGCTATGGCTACACCTTC
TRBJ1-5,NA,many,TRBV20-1,CSALTGASSSFGNQPQHF,TGCAGTGCTCTTACGGGGGCGAGTAGCAGTTTTGGCAATCAGCCCCAGCATTTT
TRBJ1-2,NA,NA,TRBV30,CAWSATAQYYGYTF,TGTGCCTGGAGTGCAACCGCCCAGTACTATGGCTACACCTTC